The clone carrying this T cell receptor beta chain counts as large. No antigen is known for it. This entry belongs to a study of immune evolution from preneoplasia to lung adenocarcinoma. Whole-study results and caveats: Normal lung had highest clonality; later lesions appeared denser, more diverse.

The table came from immunoSEQ multiplex PCR; TCRdb's copy has only in-frame clones and leaves some out. Of around 2,500 clones listed, around 84% are singletons. V dropped 4 bases and J dropped 1; count of bases not matched to a gene: 7. Germline V lookup: CDR1 SGHVS, CDR2 FQNEAQ. This CDR3 contains 17 residues. The specimen sequenced was FFPE invasive lung adenocarcinoma tissue. The source is a person aged 60 to 85 with invasive lung adenocarcinoma. V gene TRBV7-8 combines with J gene TRBJ2-7; 13 bases are shared with TRBD2. CDR3 in amino acids: CASSSGLAGAESYEQYF. The DNA for the CDR3 is TGTGCCAGCAGCTCAGGACTAGCGGGAGCGGAGTCCTACGAGCAGTACTTC.